This T cell receptor beta chain was observed in a study of identical twins. The V end lost 0 bases, the J end lost 5 bases, and 6 bases lay between the germline ends. CDR3 size: 13 residues. Per the germline V gene, CDR1 is SGDLS and CDR2 is YYNGEE. From the 5' RACE reads, TCRdb called clonotypes with MiXCR, one entry per CDR3 protein. The table includes around 480,000 distinct CDR3 sequences, 14% detected once. A further study also used this sample, focusing on yellow fever vaccine responses in identical twins.

The rearrangement joins TRBV9 to TRBJ2-1, with D unclear. The sequence came from a woman between 18 and 30 years old in good health. Material: CD4+ T cells sorted from blood. CDR3 residues: CASSVEVDNEQFF. CDR3 coding DNA: TGTGCCAGCAGCGTAGAGGTTGACAATGAGCAGTTCTTC.